This entry lists 7 T cell receptor beta chains sequenced from one sample in a study of shared clonotypes between healthy human individuals. The assay was immunoSEQ multiplex PCR, and TCRdb's table has in-frame clones only and misses some. The repertoire consists of some 2,100,000 clones, with roughly 95% occurring once and the leading ten covering 0.1% to 0.15%. The sequenced sample consisted of naive CD4+ T cells sorted from blood. Subset reported: CD45RA+ positively selected. The receptors originated from a man younger than 35 in good health.

This chain connects TRBV28 to TRBJ2-7; 7 positions match TRBD1. The CDR3 loop spans 15 amino acids. The J segment lost 5 bases and the V segment lost 6 bases, leaving 13 bases of the junction unmatched. Germline V lookup: CDR1 MDHEN, CDR2 SYDVKM. This CDR3 is CASSPDRVTSHEQYF. The DNA of the CDR3 is TGTGCCAGCAGCCCCGACAGGGTTACTTCCCACGAGCAGTACTTC.

Concerning this clone: Other DNA sequences in this sample translate to the same CDR3. The chain combines TRBV20-1 with TRBJ2-7; tentative D call: TRBD1 (6 bases). Germline lookup yields CDR1 DFQATT and CDR2 SNEGSKA (reference sequence). The CDR3 runs 11 residues. V was cut by 0 bases and J by 6 bases, with 6 bases left in between. CDR3 protein: CSARDRGEQYF. The CDR3 bases are TGCAGTGCTAGAGACAGGGGCGAGCAGTACTTC.

The chain is built from TRBV7-2 and TRBJ2-2; 10 nucleotides match TRBD2. V shed 4 bases, J shed 2 bases, and the junction held 7 bases outside the gene matches. The CDR3 is made up of 17 amino acids. Germline-derived CDR1 and CDR2 are SGHTA and FQGNSA. For the CDR3, the DNA is TGTGCCAGCAGCTACTCCCCTAGCGGGGGAAACACCGGGGAGCTGTTTTTT. Translating gives CASSYSPSGGNTGELFF. Drawing the rest from reference TRBV7-2 and TRBJ2-2, the complete variable domain is GAGVSQSPSNKVTEKGKDVELRCDPISGHTALYWYRQSLGQGLEFLIYFQGNSAPDKSGLPSDRFSAERTGGSVSTLTIQRTQQEDSAVYLCASSYSPSGGNTGELFFGEGSRLTVL.

The V and J genes are TRBV7-2 and TRBJ1-1; D uncertain. V lost 5 bases, J lost 1 base, and 17 bases lay in between. Germline values: CDR1 SGHTA, CDR2 FQGNSA. The CDR3 is 16 residues long. CDR3 DNA: TGTGCCAGCAGCCCGACCTACTCATCCTCGAACACTGAAGCTTTCTTT. Translated: CASSPTYSSSNTEAFF. Using reference TRBV7-2 and TRBJ1-1 for the parts outside the CDR3, the full variable domain is GAGVSQSPSNKVTEKGKDVELRCDPISGHTALYWYRQSLGQGLEFLIYFQGNSAPDKSGLPSDRFSAERTGGSVSTLTIQRTQQEDSAVYLCASSPTYSSSNTEAFFGQGTRLTVV.

The V call is TRBV5-1, the J call TRBJ2-2; 10 bases agree with TRBD2. This CDR3 has 18 residues. V trimming: 4 bases; J trimming: 7 bases; junction bases outside the gene matches: 16. Germline CDR1 SGHRS, CDR2 YFSETQ. The DNA of the CDR3 is TGCGCCAGCAGCCCGAGATCGAGCGGGAGGGCCAAAGGCGGGGAGCTGTTTTTT. Its translation: CASSPRSSGRAKGGELFF.

This chain uses TRBV11-2 with TRBJ1-3; D uncertain. V shed 3 bases and J shed 8 bases, with 11 bases lying between them. The CDR3 is made up of 13 amino acids. Germline-derived CDR1 and CDR2 are SGHAT and FQNNGV. The CDR3 DNA is TGTGCCAGCAGCTTGGACCATGCGGACACCATATATTTT. Its protein product is CASSLDHADTIYF.

The chain has TRBV18 and TRBJ2-1; 7 nucleotides line up with TRBD2. The CDR3 is made up of 16 amino acids. Per germline, CDR1 KGHSH and CDR2 LQKENI. V lost 3 bases and J lost 3; bases outside the gene matches: 8. CDR3 bases: TGTGCCAGCTCACCCCGGGTAGCGGGTATCTACAATGAGCAGTTCTTC. Its translation is CASSPRVAGIYNEQFF.